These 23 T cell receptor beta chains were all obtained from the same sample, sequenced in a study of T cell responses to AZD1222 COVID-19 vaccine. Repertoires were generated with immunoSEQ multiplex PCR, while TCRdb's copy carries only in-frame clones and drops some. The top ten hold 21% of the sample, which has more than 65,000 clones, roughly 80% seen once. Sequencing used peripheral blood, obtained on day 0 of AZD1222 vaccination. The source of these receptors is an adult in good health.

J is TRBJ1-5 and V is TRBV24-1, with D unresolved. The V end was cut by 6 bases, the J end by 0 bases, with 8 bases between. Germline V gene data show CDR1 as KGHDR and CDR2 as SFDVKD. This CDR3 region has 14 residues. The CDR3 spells CATSSGSSNQPQHF. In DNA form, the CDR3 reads TGTGCCACCAGTTCAGGTTCTAGCAATCAGCCCCAGCATTTT.

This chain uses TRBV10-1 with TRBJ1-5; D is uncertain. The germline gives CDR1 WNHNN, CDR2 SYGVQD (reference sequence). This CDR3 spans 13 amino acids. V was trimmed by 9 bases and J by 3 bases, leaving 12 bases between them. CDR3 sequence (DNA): TGCGCCAGTTCGCGGAGTCTCAATCAGCCCCAGCATTTT. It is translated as CASSRSLNQPQHF.

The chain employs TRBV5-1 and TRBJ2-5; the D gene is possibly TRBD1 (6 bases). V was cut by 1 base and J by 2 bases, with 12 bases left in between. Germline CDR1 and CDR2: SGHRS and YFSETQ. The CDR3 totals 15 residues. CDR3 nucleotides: TGCGCCAGCAGCTTGAGCCAGGGGATACAAGAGACCCAGTACTTC. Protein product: CASSLSQGIQETQYF.

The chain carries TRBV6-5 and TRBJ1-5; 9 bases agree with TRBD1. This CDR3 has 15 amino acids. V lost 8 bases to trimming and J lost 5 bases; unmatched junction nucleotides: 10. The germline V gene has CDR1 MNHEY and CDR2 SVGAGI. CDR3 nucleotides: TGTGCCAGCTGCGGAACTACAGGGGGCTATCAGCCCCAGCATTTT. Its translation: CASCGTTGGYQPQHF.

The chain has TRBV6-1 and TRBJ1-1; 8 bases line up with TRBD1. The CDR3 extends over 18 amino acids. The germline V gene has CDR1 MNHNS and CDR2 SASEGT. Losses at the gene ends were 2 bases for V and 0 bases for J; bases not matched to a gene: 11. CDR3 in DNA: TGTGCCAGCAGTGAAAGGGCAGGGGGCTGGGCGATGAACACTGAAGCTTTCTTT. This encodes CASSERAGGWAMNTEAFF.

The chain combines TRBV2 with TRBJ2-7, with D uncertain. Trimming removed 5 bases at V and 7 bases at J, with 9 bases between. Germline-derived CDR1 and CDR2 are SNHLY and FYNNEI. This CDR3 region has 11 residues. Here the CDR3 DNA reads TGTGCCAGCAGTAGTCAGATAGAGCAGTACTTC. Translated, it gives CASSSQIEQYF.

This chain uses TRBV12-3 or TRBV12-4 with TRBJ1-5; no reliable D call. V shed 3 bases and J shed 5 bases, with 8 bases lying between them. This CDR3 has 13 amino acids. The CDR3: CASSLLRDQPQHF. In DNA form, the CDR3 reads TGTGCCAGCAGTTTGCTTCGTGATCAGCCCCAGCATTTT.

The DNA for the CDR3 is TGTGCCAGCAGCCGGATCGCGGGATACTCCTACAATGAGCAGTTCTTC. Its protein product is CASSRIAGYSYNEQFF. The rearrangement uses TRBV14 and TRBJ2-1, with D perhaps TRBD2 (6 bases). V was trimmed by 4 bases and J by 0 bases, leaving 13 bases between them. The CDR3 spans 16 residues. CDR1 and CDR2 from the germline V gene are SGHDN and FVKESK.

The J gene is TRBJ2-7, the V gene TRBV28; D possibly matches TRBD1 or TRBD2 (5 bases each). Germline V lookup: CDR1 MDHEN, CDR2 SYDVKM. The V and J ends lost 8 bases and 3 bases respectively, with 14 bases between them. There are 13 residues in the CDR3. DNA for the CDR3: TGTGCCAGCTCCCGGGACCGAAACTACGAGCAGTACTTC. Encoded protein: CASSRDRNYEQYF. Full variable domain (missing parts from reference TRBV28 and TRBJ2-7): DVKVTQSSRYLVKRTGEKVFLECVQDMDHENMFWYRQDPGLGLRLIYFSYDVKMKEKGDIPEGYSVSREKKERFSLILESASTNQTSMYLCASSRDRNYEQYFGPGTRLTVT.

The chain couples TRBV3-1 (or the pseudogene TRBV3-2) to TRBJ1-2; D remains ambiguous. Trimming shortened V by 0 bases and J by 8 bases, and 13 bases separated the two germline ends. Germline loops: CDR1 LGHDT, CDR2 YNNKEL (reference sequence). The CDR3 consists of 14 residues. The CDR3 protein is CASSQELTPPGYTF. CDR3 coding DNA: TGTGCCAGCAGCCAAGAACTCACCCCTCCGGGCTACACCTTC.

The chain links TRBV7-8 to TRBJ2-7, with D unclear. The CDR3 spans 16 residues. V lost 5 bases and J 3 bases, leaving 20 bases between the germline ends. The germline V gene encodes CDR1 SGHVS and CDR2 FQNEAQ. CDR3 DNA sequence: TGTGCCAGCAGCCTACTCACCCCAGAGCAGAACTACGAGCAGTACTTC. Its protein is CASSLLTPEQNYEQYF. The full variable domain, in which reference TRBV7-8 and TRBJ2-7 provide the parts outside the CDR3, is GAGVSQSPRYKVAKRGQDVALRCDPISGHVSLFWYQQALGQGPEFLTYFQNEAQLDKSGLPSDRFFAERPEGSVSTLKIQRTQQEDSAVYLCASSLLTPEQNYEQYFGPGTRLTVT.

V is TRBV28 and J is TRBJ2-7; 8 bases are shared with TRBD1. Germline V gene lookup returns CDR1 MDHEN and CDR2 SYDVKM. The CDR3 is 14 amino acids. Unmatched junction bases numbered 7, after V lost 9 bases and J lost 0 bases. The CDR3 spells CASGRGQVSYEQYF. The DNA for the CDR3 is TGTGCCAGTGGGCGGGGACAGGTCTCCTACGAGCAGTACTTC.

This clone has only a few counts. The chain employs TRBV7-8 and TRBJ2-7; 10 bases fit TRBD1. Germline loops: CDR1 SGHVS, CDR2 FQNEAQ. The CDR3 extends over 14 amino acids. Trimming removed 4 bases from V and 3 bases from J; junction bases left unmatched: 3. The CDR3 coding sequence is TGTGCCAGCAGCTCGACAGGGGGCCTCTACGAGCAGTACTTC. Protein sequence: CASSSTGGLYEQYF.

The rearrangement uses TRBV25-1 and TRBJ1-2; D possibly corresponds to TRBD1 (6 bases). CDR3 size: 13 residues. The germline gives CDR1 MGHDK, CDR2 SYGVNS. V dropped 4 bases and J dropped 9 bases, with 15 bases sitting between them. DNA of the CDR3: TGTGCCAGCAGTGCGTCAGGGGCTTGGAGCTACACCTTC. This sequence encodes CASSASGAWSYTF.

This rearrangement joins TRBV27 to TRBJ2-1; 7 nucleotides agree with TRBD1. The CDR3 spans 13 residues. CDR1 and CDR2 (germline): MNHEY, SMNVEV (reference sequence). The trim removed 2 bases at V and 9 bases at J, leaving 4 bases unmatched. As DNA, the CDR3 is TGTGCCAGCAGTTTAACAGGGGAAGGTGAGCAGTTCTTC. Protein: CASSLTGEGEQFF.

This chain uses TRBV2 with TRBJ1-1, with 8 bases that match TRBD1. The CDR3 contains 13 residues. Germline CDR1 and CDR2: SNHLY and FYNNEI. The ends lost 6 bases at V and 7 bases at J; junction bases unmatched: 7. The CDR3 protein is CASRADRDSEAFF. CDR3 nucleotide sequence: TGTGCCAGCAGGGCGGACAGGGACAGTGAAGCTTTCTTT.

This chain's CDR3 is CAISESLGNQPQHF. The CDR3 DNA reads TGTGCCATCAGTGAGTCATTGGGAAATCAGCCCCAGCATTTT. This chain joins TRBV10-3 and TRBJ1-5; D ambiguous. V was cut by 0 bases and J by 4 bases, with 7 bases left in between. Germline V CDR1 and CDR2: ENHRY, SYGVKD. This CDR3 comprises 14 residues.

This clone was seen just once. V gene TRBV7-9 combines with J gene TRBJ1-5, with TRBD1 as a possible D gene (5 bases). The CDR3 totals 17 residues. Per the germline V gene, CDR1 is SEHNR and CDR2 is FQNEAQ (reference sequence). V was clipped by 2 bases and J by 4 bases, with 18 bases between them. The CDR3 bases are TGTGCCAGCAGCTTATTTTGGGGCAGGGAAAAAAATCAGCCCCAGCATTTT. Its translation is CASSLFWGREKNQPQHF. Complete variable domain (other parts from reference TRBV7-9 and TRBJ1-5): DTGVSQNPRHKITKRGQNVTFRCDPISEHNRLYWYRQTLGQGPEFLTYFQNEAQLEKSRLLSDRFSAERPKGSFSTLEIQRTEQGDSAMYLCASSLFWGREKNQPQHFGDGTRLSIL.

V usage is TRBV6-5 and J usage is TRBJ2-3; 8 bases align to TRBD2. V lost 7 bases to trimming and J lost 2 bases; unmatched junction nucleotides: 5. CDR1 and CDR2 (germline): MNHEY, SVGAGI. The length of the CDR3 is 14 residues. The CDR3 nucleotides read TGTGCCAGCAACAGCGGGGGACCCACAGATACGCAGTATTTT. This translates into CASNSGGPTDTQYF.

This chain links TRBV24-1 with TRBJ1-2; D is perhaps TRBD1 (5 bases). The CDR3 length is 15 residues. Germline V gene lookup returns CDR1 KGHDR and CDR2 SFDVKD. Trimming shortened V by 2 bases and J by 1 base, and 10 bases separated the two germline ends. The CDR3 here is CATSDSGSSNYGYTF. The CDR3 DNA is TGTGCCACCAGTGATTCAGGGTCCAGTAACTATGGCTACACCTTC.

The DNA for the CDR3 is TGTGCCAGCACTAAAAGGTACGAATTGAACACTGAAGCTTTCTTT. This translates into CASTKRYELNTEAFF. V and J are TRBV7-9 and TRBJ1-1; the D is unclear. Germline V gives CDR1 SEHNR, CDR2 FQNEAQ (reference sequence). The CDR3 is 15 residues long. Trimming cost V 7 bases and J 0 bases, with 15 bases left between them.

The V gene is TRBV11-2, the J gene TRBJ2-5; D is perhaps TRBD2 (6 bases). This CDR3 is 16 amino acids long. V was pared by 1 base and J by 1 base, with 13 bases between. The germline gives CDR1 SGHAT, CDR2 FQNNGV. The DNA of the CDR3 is TGTGCCAGCAGCTTAGGATTAGCGGCCACCCAAGAGACCCAGTACTTC. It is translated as CASSLGLAATQETQYF.

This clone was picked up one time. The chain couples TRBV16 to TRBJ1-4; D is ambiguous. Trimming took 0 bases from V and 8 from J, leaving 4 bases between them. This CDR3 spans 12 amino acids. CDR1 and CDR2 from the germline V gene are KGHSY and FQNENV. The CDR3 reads CASSQSQEKLFF. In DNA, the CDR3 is TGTGCCAGCAGCCAATCGCAGGAAAAACTGTTTTTT.